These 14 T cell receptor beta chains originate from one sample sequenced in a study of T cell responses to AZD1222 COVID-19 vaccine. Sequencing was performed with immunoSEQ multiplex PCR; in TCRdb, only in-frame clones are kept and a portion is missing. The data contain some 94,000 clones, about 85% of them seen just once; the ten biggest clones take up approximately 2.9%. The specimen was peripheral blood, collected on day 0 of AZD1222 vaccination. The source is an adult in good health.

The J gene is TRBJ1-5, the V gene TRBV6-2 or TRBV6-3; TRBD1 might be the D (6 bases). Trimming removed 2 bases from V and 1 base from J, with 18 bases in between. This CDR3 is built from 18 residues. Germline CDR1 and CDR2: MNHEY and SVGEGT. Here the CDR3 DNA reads TGTGCCAGCAGTTACGTCCCAAAACAGGGTCTAAGCAATCAGCCCCAGCATTTT. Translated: CASSYVPKQGLSNQPQHF.

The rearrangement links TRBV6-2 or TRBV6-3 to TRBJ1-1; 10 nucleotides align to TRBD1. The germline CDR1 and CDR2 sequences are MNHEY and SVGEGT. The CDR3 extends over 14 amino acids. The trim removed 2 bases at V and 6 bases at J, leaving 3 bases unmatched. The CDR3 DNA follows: TGTGCCAGCAGTTACGGGACAGGGGTGTCTGAAGCTTTCTTT. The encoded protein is CASSYGTGVSEAFF.

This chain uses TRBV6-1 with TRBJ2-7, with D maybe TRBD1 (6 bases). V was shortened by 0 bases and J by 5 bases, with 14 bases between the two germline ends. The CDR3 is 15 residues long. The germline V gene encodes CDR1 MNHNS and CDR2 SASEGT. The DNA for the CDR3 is TGTGCCAGCAGTGAAGCCTACAGGGTAGATAACGAGCAGTACTTC. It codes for CASSEAYRVDNEQYF.

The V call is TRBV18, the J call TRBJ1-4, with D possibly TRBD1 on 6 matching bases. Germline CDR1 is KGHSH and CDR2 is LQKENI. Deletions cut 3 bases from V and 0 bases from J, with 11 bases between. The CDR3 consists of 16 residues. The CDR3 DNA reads TGTGCCAGCTCACCTGGACAGCGTGCAACTAATGAAAAACTGTTTTTT. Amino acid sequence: CASSPGQRATNEKLFF.

The CDR3 protein is CASGLKPGAEAFF. The DNA of the CDR3 is TGTGCTAGTGGTTTGAAACCGGGGGCTGAAGCTTTCTTT. The chain links TRBV12-5 to TRBJ1-1, with a weak D call TRBD1 (5 bases). V gave up 2 bases and J gave up 6 bases, with 10 bases separating them. Germline lookup yields CDR1 LGHNT and CDR2 FRNRAP. This CDR3 has 13 residues.

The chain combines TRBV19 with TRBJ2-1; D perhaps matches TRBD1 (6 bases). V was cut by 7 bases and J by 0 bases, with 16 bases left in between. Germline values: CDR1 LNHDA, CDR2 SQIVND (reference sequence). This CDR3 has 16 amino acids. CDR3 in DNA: TGTGCCAGTACCCAGGGGCTTAGGGGCTCCTACAATGAGCAGTTCTTC. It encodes CASTQGLRGSYNEQFF.

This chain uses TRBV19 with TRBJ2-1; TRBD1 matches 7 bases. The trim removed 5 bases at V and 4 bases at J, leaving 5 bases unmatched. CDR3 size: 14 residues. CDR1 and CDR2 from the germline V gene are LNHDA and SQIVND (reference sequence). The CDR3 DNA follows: TGTGCCAGTAGTCCCCAGGGGGTATACAATGAGCAGTTCTTC. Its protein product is CASSPQGVYNEQFF.

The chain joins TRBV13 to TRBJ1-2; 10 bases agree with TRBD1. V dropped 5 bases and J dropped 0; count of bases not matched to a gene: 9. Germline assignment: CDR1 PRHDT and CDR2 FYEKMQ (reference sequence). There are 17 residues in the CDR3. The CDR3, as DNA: TGTGCCAGCAGCCCCGGGACAGGGGAGGTTCCTAACTATGGCTACACCTTC. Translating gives CASSPGTGEVPNYGYTF.

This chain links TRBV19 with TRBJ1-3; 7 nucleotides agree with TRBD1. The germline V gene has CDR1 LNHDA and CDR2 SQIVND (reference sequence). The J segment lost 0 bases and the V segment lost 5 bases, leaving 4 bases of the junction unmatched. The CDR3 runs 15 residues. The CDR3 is CASSAGQTSGNTIYF. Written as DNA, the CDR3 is TGTGCCAGTAGTGCGGGACAGACCTCTGGAAACACCATATATTTT. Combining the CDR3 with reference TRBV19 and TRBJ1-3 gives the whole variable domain DGGITQSPKYLFRKEGQNVTLSCEQNLNHDAMYWYRQDPGQGLRLIYYSQIVNDFQKGDIAEGYSVSREKKESFPLTVTSAQKNPTAFYLCASSAGQTSGNTIYFGEGSWLTVV.

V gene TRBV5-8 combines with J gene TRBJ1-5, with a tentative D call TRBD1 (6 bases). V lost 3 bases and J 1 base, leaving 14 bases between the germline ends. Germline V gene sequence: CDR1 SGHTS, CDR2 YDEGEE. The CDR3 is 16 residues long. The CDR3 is CASSSETGISNQPQHF. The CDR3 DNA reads TGTGCCAGCAGCTCCGAGACAGGTATAAGCAATCAGCCCCAGCATTTT.

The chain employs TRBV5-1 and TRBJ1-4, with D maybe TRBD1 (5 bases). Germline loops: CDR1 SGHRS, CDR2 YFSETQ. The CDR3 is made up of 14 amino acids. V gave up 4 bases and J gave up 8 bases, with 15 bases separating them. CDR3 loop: CASSVGRENEKLFF. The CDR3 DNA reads TGCGCCAGCAGCGTGGGCAGGGAAAACGAAAAACTGTTTTTT.

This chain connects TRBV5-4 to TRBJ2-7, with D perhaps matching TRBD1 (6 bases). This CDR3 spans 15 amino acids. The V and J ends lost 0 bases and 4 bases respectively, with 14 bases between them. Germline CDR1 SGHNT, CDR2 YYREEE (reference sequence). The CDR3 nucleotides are TGTGCCAGCAGCTTGGCAGGGGCCCGGACTTACGAGCAGTACTTC. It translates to CASSLAGARTYEQYF.

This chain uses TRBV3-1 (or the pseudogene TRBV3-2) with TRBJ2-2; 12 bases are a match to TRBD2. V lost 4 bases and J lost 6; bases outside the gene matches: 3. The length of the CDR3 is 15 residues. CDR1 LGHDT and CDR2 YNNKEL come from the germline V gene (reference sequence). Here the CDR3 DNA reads TGTGCCAGCAGCCTACTAGCGGGAGGCCCCGGGGAGCTGTTTTTT. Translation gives CASSLLAGGPGELFF.

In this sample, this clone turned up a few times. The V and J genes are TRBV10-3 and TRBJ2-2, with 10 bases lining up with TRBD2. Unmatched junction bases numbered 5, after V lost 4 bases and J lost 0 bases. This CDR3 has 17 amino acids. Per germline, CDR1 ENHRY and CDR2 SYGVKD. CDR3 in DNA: TGTGCCATCAGTGGCCCAAGCGGGAGGGCGAACACCGGGGAGCTGTTTTTT. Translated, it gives CAISGPSGRANTGELFF.